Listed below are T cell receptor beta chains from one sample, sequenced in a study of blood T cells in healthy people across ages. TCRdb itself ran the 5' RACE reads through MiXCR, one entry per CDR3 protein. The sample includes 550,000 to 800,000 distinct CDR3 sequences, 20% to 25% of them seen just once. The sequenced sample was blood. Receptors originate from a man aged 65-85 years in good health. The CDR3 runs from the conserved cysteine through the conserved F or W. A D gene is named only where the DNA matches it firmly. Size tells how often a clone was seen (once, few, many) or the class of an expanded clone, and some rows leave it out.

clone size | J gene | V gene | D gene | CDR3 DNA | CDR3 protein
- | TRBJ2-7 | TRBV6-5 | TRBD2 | TGTGCCAGCAGCCCCGGGACTAGGGGGACCTTCGAGCAGTACTTC | CASSPGTRGTFEQYF
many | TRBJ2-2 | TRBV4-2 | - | TGTGCCAGCAGCCAAGATCGGGGACCCTCCCGGGAGCTGTTTTTT | CASSQDRGPSRELFF
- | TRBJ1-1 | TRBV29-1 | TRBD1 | TGCAGCGTTTCCGGGACAGGGTCGAACACTGAAGCTTTCTTT | CSVSGTGSNTEAFF
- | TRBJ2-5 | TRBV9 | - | TGTGCCAGCAGCGTAGTGGCGGGGTTCCAAGAGACCCAGTACTTC | CASSVVAGFQETQYF
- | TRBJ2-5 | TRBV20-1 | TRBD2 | TGCAGTGCTAGTATAGCGGGAGGTCGCACCACAAAAGAGACCCAGTACTTC | CSASIAGGRTTKETQYF
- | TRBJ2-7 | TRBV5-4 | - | TGTGCCAGCAGCTCCACGGGCAGTCCCTCCTTCTACGAGCAGTACTTC | CASSSTGSPSFYEQYF
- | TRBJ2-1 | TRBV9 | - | TGTGCCAGCAAAAGTCAGGGGGGTCAGTTCTTC | CASKSQGGQFF
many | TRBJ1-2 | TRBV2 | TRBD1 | TGTGCCAGCACCCAGACAGGGAATGGCTACACCTTC | CASTQTGNGYTF
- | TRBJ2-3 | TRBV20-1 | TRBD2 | TGCAGTGCTAGTGAGACTAGCGGGAGAGGCACAGATACGCAGTATTTT | CSASETSGRGTDTQYF
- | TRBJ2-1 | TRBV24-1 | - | TGTGCCACCAGTGGACAGAGCTACAATGAGCAGTTCTTC | CATSGQSYNEQFF